One sample yielded the 25 T cell receptor beta chains listed below, sequenced in a study of T-cell reconstitution after alpha-beta-depleted transplantation in children listed by TCRdb under 2016. The method behind the library was PCR. TCRdb records Illumina HiSeq 2500 as the sequencer. TCR library preparation used molecular barcoding, with unique molecular identifiers applied to normalize quantification of the TCRbeta repertoire. Starting from the raw public reads, TCRdb applied fastp trimming at Q25, assembled clones with MiXCR and retained in-frame beta chains. When rows share a CDR3 protein, they turn into one entry using the most common DNA and genes. For this sample there are about 980,000 distinct CDR3 sequences; less than 30% appear just once. Clones ranked in the top ten supply roughly 31% of the sample. The treatment or condition label on this specimen signifies: allogeneic hematopoietic cell transplantation with graft depleted of TCRalphabeta T cells and CD19 B cells.

The sample consisted of PBMCs, mostly from graft donor cells, taken 360 days after TCRalphabeta/CD19-depleted stem cell transplant. The receptors were gathered from a boy less than two years old who had a stem cell transplant for SCID, so the T cells may come from the graft donor.

This clonotype was seen a handful of times. V and J are TRBV10-1 and TRBJ2-1, with TRBD1 matching over 8 bases. The CDR3 runs 16 residues. The germline V gene encodes CDR1 WNHNN and CDR2 SYGVQD (reference sequence). The V and J ends lost 5 bases and 5 bases, in that order; junction bases with no gene match: 11. CDR3: CASSRDRRGPHNEQFF. In DNA, the CDR3 is TGCGCCAGCAGTCGGGACAGGCGGGGCCCACACAATGAGCAGTTCTTC.

This clonotype came up a few times. V is TRBV7-9 and J is TRBJ2-1; no firm D call. The CDR3 sequence is 15 residues long. Germline assignment: CDR1 SEHNR and CDR2 FQNEAQ (reference sequence). V lost 4 bases, J lost 5 bases, and 15 bases lay in between. The CDR3 region has the DNA TGTGCCAGCAGCTCGTACAAAGGCCCCGACAATGAGCAGTTCTTC. Amino acids: CASSSYKGPDNEQFF.

This chain links TRBV12-3 or TRBV12-4 with TRBJ1-1, with D perhaps TRBD1 (6 bases). V was clipped by 5 bases and J by 7 bases, with 11 bases between them. This CDR3 contains 12 residues. The CDR3 sequence is CASSVGQLEAFF. The CDR3 coding sequence is TGTGCCAGCAGTGTAGGACAGCTTGAAGCTTTCTTT.

V is TRBV12-3 or TRBV12-4 and J is TRBJ1-5, with 7 bases that match TRBD1. After removal of 4 bases from V and 3 bases from J, the junction contained 6 bases not matched to a gene. The CDR3 runs to 15 residues. The CDR3 coding sequence is TGTGCCAGCAGTTCCAAGACAGGGTTCAATCAGCCCCAGCATTTT. It specifies CASSSKTGFNQPQHF.

This clonotype was counted ten times or more. The gene calls are TRBV5-1 and TRBJ2-2; 12 nucleotides match TRBD2. Germline CDR1 is SGHRS and CDR2 is YFSETQ. V lost 6 bases to trimming and J lost 4 bases; unmatched junction nucleotides: 1. The CDR3 is 14 residues long. The CDR3 sequence: CASKGLAGTGELFF. DNA for the CDR3: TGCGCCAGCAAGGGACTAGCGGGCACCGGGGAGCTGTTTTTT.

V usage is TRBV12-3 or TRBV12-4 and J usage is TRBJ2-2, with D possibly being TRBD2 (6 bases). V was shortened by 3 bases and J by 2 bases, with 13 bases between the two germline ends. CDR3 size: 16 residues. CDR3: CASSFAAGTNTGELFF. CDR3 in DNA: TGTGCCAGCAGTTTCGCGGCGGGGACTAACACCGGGGAGCTGTTTTTT.

The rearrangement uses TRBV10-3 and TRBJ1-2, with TRBD1 as a possible D gene (6 bases). CDR1 is ENHRY and CDR2 is SYGVKD in the germline V gene. The V and J ends lost 0 bases and 7 bases respectively, with 18 bases between them. This CDR3 spans 16 amino acids. The chain's CDR3 is CAISESFPGRGVGYTF. Here the CDR3 DNA reads TGTGCCATCAGTGAGTCGTTTCCAGGCAGGGGTGTTGGCTACACCTTC.

In nucleotides, the CDR3 is TGCGCCAGCAGCCAAGTGCCGTGGGGGACTGAAGCTTTCTTT. Translating it yields CASSQVPWGTEAFF. The chain carries TRBV4-1 and TRBJ1-1, with a weak D call TRBD1 (5 bases). CDR1 is MGHRA and CDR2 is YSYEKL in the germline V gene. The CDR3 contains 14 residues. The ends were cut back, 1 base at V and 5 bases at J, with 11 bases in the middle.

The chain is built from TRBV12-3 or TRBV12-4 and TRBJ1-2; the match to TRBD1 covers 7 bases. V was clipped by 8 bases and J by 2 bases; unmatched bases: 11. The CDR3 is made up of 15 amino acids. The CDR3 nucleotides read TGTGCCAGCTCTCCCTCGACAGGGCCGAACTATGGCTACACCTTC. Translating it yields CASSPSTGPNYGYTF.

J is TRBJ1-1 and V is TRBV6-5; D remains ambiguous. The germline gives CDR1 MNHEY, CDR2 SVGAGI. Between the trimmed V and J ends, which lost 2 bases and 1 base, there was a span of 5 bases. The CDR3 spans 13 residues. Written as DNA, the CDR3 is TGTGCCAGCAGTTACGTTCCGAACACTGAAGCTTTCTTT. Encoded protein: CASSYVPNTEAFF.

The table lists this clonotype with a few counts. V gene TRBV5-6 combines with J gene TRBJ2-6; possibly TRBD2 for D (6 bases). V lost 2 bases, J lost 4 bases, and 28 bases lay in between. Germline CDR1 and CDR2: SGHDT and YYEEEE. There are 21 residues in the CDR3. For the CDR3, the DNA is TGTGCCAGCAGCTTTATCCGCGCGGCGGGAATCGGGGTGCGAGGGGCCAACGTCCTGACTTTC. This sequence encodes CASSFIRAAGIGVRGANVLTF.

This clonotype was seen only a few times. J is TRBJ2-3 and V is TRBV15; the D gene is possibly TRBD1 (5 bases). Per germline, CDR1 LNHNV and CDR2 YYDKDF (reference sequence). Trimming left V 0 bases short and J 1 base short, with 14 bases between. The CDR3 consists of 17 residues. CDR3 bases: TGTGCCACCAGCAGAGAGTGGGGCTCGCTTGGCACAGATACGCAGTATTTT. Translating it yields CATSREWGSLGTDTQYF.

The chain links TRBV6-1 to TRBJ2-2; possibly TRBD2 for D (6 bases). Germline CDR1 and CDR2: MNHNS and SASEGT. V lost 6 bases to trimming and J lost 2 bases, with 13 bases between them. The CDR3 spans 15 residues. CDR3 amino acids: CASSLRRGNTGELFF. In DNA form, the CDR3 reads TGTGCCAGCAGCCTTAGGCGGGGTAACACCGGGGAGCTGTTTTTT.

J is TRBJ2-3 and V is TRBV11-1, with 14 bases lining up with TRBD2. The CDR3 runs to 17 residues. Trimming cost V 4 bases and J 3 bases; bases outside gene matches: 6. Germline V gene lookup returns CDR1 SGHAT and CDR2 FQDESV (reference sequence). The CDR3 loop is CASSSGTSGGVTDTQYF. In DNA, the CDR3 is TGTGCCAGCAGCTCCGGGACTAGCGGGGGAGTAACAGATACGCAGTATTTT.

In its sample, this clonotype was seen a few times. The V and J genes are TRBV10-3 and TRBJ2-4, with D perhaps matching TRBD2 (5 bases). Germline CDR1 ENHRY, CDR2 SYGVKD. The CDR3 runs to 17 residues. Trimming left V 2 bases short and J 0 bases short, with 14 bases between. The CDR3 region has the DNA TGTGCCATCAGTGAGGGGAGACCCTTACTAGCCAAAAACATTCAGTACTTC. Translated: CAISEGRPLLAKNIQYF.

This rearrangement joins TRBV19 to TRBJ2-2, with 7 nucleotides matching TRBD2. The CDR3 sequence is 13 residues long. Losses at the gene ends were 3 bases for V and 6 bases for J; bases not matched to a gene: 1. Germline CDR1 is LNHDA and CDR2 is SQIVND (reference sequence). The CDR3 protein is CASSMGRAGELFF. The CDR3 nucleotides are TGTGCCAGTAGTATGGGGAGGGCCGGGGAGCTGTTTTTT.

This chain uses TRBV6-5 with TRBJ1-3; 7 bases match TRBD1. Germline CDR1 and CDR2: MNHEY and SVGAGI. This CDR3 has 15 residues. V lost 4 bases to trimming and J lost 9 bases; unmatched junction nucleotides: 12. CDR3 sequence reads: CASSSGQVKVSTIYF. CDR3 sequence (DNA): TGTGCCAGCAGTTCTGGACAGGTTAAAGTCAGCACCATATATTTT.

V usage is TRBV4-1 and J usage is TRBJ2-7; D is perhaps TRBD1 (6 bases). The CDR3 runs to 18 residues. In germline, CDR1 is MGHRA, CDR2 YSYEKL. Trimming took off 0 bases at V and 3 bases at J, with 21 bases between the two ends. The CDR3 sequence is CASSQEEGIVRGFYEQYF. The DNA of the CDR3 is TGCGCCAGCAGCCAAGAAGAGGGTATTGTAAGGGGGTTCTACGAGCAGTACTTC.

The rearrangement links TRBV30 to TRBJ2-3; a possible D gene is TRBD1 (5 bases). V lost 1 base to trimming and J lost 0 bases, with 11 bases between them. CDR1 is GTSNPN and CDR2 is SVGIG in the germline V gene (reference sequence). The CDR3 has 15 residues. The CDR3: CAWSAGRVSTDTQYF. CDR3 coding DNA: TGTGCCTGGAGTGCCGGCAGGGTTAGCACAGATACGCAGTATTTT.

This clonotype has a handful of counts. The chain couples TRBV3-1 to TRBJ2-2; D gene ambiguous. CDR3 length equals 13 residues. Deletions cut 1 base from V and 5 bases from J, with 5 bases between. Germline CDR1 reads LGHDT; CDR2 reads YNNKEL (reference sequence). The CDR3 reads CASSQVPTGELFF. In nucleotides, the CDR3 is TGTGCCAGCAGCCAAGTCCCTACCGGGGAGCTGTTTTTT.

The chain couples TRBV5-1 to TRBJ2-5, with TRBD1 identical over 9 bases. V dropped 3 bases and J dropped 3; count of bases not matched to a gene: 12. In germline, CDR1 is SGHRS, CDR2 YFSETQ. This CDR3 spans 17 amino acids. As DNA, the CDR3 is TGCGCCAGCAGCTCTCCGGGACAGGGCAGGACAAAAGAGACCCAGTACTTC. Residues: CASSSPGQGRTKETQYF.

V is TRBV10-3 and J is TRBJ2-5; 9 nucleotides align to TRBD2. The CDR3 extends over 16 amino acids. With 3 bases clipped from V and 2 bases from J, the junction kept 7 bases outside the gene matches. In germline, CDR1 is ENHRY, CDR2 SYGVKD. The CDR3 nucleotides are TGTGCCATCAGTGACCAAATTAGCGGGGGACAAGAGACCCAGTACTTC. Protein sequence: CAISDQISGGQETQYF.

As concerns this clonotype: A read error may account for a junction end that differs from germline. This chain connects TRBV12-3 or TRBV12-4 to TRBJ2-1, with 10 bases fitting TRBD1. The CDR3 consists of 11 residues. The CDR3 sequence: CASGSRDRGLF. CDR3 sequence (DNA): TGTGCCAGCGGCTCCCGGGACAGGGGCCTCTTC.

J is TRBJ2-3 and V is TRBV7-2; unclear D gene. Germline V gene data show CDR1 as SGHTA and CDR2 as FQGNSA. V was pared by 2 bases and J by 2 bases, with 14 bases between. This CDR3 is 16 amino acids long. DNA of the CDR3: TGTGCCAGCAGCTTACTTGGTCAGGTCAACACAGATACGCAGTATTTT. Translated: CASSLLGQVNTDTQYF.

This clonotype was observed a handful of times. This chain joins TRBV3-1 and TRBJ1-1; D uncertain. Germline CDR1 and CDR2: LGHDT and YNNKEL (reference sequence). This CDR3 spans 14 amino acids. V lost 1 base, J lost 4 bases, and 10 bases lay in between. Here the CDR3 reads CASSQAGLRTEAFF. CDR3 nucleotide sequence: TGTGCCAGCAGCCAAGCGGGGTTGCGCACTGAAGCTTTCTTT.